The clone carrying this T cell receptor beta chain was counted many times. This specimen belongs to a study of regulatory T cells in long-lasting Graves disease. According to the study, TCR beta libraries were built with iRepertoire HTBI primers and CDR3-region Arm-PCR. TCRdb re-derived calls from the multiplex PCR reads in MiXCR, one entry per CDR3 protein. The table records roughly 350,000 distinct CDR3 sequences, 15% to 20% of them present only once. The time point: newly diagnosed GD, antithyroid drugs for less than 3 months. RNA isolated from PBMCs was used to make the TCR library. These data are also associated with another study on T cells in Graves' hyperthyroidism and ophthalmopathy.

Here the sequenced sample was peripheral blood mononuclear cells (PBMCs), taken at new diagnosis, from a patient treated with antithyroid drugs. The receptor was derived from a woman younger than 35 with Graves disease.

The DNA for the CDR3 is TGCGCCAGCAGCTTGATCAGTGGCGATAGCAATCAGCCCCAGCATTTT. It specifies CASSLISGDSNQPQHF. The V call is TRBV5-1, the J call TRBJ1-5; D is undetermined. The CDR3 is 16 amino acids. Germline CDR1 reads SGHRS; CDR2 reads YFSETQ. V was clipped by 1 base and J by 0 bases, with 11 bases between them.